This TCR beta chain was identified during a study of metastatic and nonmetastatic thyroid tumors. For the study at large: From malignant and benign thyroid patients, repertoires in blood and in tumor or nodule tissue were compared.

Patients were all untreated before their thyroid surgery. Comment on this clone: Its cognate antigen is unknown. A much larger clone lies a single base off, so this may be a read error.

How the authors handled the data: For papillary thyroid cancer, a distant-metastasis classifier was constructed from CDR3 differences observed across clinicopathological groups. Using MiXCR, TCRdb reanalyzed the PCR reads. V and J calls and clone size were set by TCRdb, not the authors. The data contain roughly 59,000 clones, 15% to 20% of them singletons. Study-wide points: Benign nodules were reported to have significantly lower TCR beta diversity than malignant thyroid tumors, in blood and tumor.

The CDR3 runs 14 residues. Germline assignment: CDR1 SEHNR and CDR2 FQNEAQ (reference sequence). Trimming pared 4 bases from V and 4 bases from J, leaving 13 bases between. Material for sequencing was blood. The receptor's source is a male donor with papillary thyroid cancer or a benign thyroid nodule (not recorded which). Some clones in this sample may be carry-over from other donors' samples. The chain combines TRBV7-9 with TRBJ1-1; D not resolved. CDR3 in amino acids: CASSSSPVFTEAFF. DNA for the CDR3: TGTGCCAGCAGCTCGAGCCCGGTTTTCACTGAAGCTTTCTTT.